This T cell receptor beta chain was recorded in a study of blood T cell repertoires in COVID-19. Looked up from germline, CDR1 is SGHAT and CDR2 is FQNNGV. CDR3 size: 18 residues. V was shortened by 5 bases and J by 4 bases, with 24 bases between the two germline ends. This clone was picked up one time. Sequencing was performed with immunoSEQ multiplex PCR; in TCRdb, only in-frame clones are kept and a portion is missing. The profile shows around 250,000 clones, 84% of them singletons. The chain has TRBV11-2 and TRBJ1-3; tentative D call: TRBD1 (5 bases). The TCR sequence derives from a woman aged 40 to 50 who had recovered from COVID-19. The material sequenced was peripheral blood. Here the CDR3 reads CASSAVGFGREGGNTIYF. DNA for the CDR3: TGTGCCAGCAGCGCAGTGGGGTTTGGCAGGGAAGGGGGAAACACCATATATTTT.